Presented here are 5 T cell receptor beta chains from one specimen sequenced in a study of cytotoxic CD8 clonotypes in ibrutinib-treated CLL. The method was immunoSEQ multiplex PCR; TCRdb's version includes in-frame clones alone and lacks a portion of them. The sample has roughly 200,000 clones; roughly 79% are singletons. The sequencing used PBMCs, collected after 12 months of ibrutinib treatment. The origin of the receptors is a human donor with chronic lymphocytic leukemia.

The table lists this clone with a count of one. CDR3 loop: CASSYGTKYEQYF. CDR3 nucleotide sequence: TGTGCCAGCAGTTACGGGACCAAGTACGAGCAGTACTTC. The chain couples TRBV6-5 to TRBJ2-7; the D call may be TRBD1 or TRBD2 (5 bases each). This CDR3 contains 13 residues. Germline-derived CDR1 and CDR2 are MNHEY and SVGAGI. Trimming cost V 2 bases and J 4 bases, with 9 bases left between them.

The V call is TRBV20-1, the J call TRBJ1-1; no reliable D call. This CDR3 contains 11 residues. Trimming removed 6 bases from V and 1 base from J, with 6 bases in between. In germline, CDR1 is DFQATT, CDR2 SNEGSKA (reference sequence). The CDR3 loop is CSAGGNTEAFF. CDR3 nucleotide sequence: TGCAGTGCGGGCGGGAACACTGAAGCTTTCTTT.

The chain recombines TRBV10-3 with TRBJ2-7, with D hard to call. CDR3 length equals 14 residues. Per the germline V gene, CDR1 is ENHRY and CDR2 is SYGVKD. Trimming took off 0 bases at V and 0 bases at J, with 6 bases between the two ends. The CDR3 sequence is CAISESKSSYEQYF. The DNA of the CDR3 is TGTGCCATCAGTGAGTCGAAAAGCTCCTACGAGCAGTACTTC.

Concerning this clone: One end of the junction fails to match germline, which may point to a read error. This chain connects TRBV7-7 to TRBJ2-5; the match to TRBD2 covers 7 bases. The germline V gene has CDR1 SSHAT and CDR2 FNYEAQ (reference sequence). This CDR3 has 16 amino acids. CDR3 in amino acids: CASSLGPAGRQETQYF. CDR3 nucleotides: TGTGCTAGCAGCTTAGGGCCAGCGGGGAGACAAGAGACCCAGTACTTC.

The V gene is TRBV7-9, the J gene TRBJ2-2; 7 positions agree with TRBD2. After removal of 6 bases from V and 1 base from J, the junction contained 5 bases not matched to a gene. This CDR3 spans 15 amino acids. Germline CDR1 SEHNR, CDR2 FQNEAQ (reference sequence). CDR3: CASSTLAGNTGELFF. The CDR3 DNA reads TGTGCCAGCAGTACTTTAGCGGGGAACACCGGGGAGCTGTTTTTT. The variable domain in full, with the rest retrieved from reference TRBV7-9 and TRBJ2-2, is DTGVSQNPRHKITKRGQNVTFRCDPISEHNRLYWYRQTLGQGPEFLTYFQNEAQLEKSRLLSDRFSAERPKGSFSTLEIQRTEQGDSAMYLCASSTLAGNTGELFFGEGSRLTVL.